Following are 29 T cell receptor beta chains from one sample sequenced in a study of T cell responses to AZD1222 COVID-19 vaccine. The method was immunoSEQ multiplex PCR; TCRdb's version includes in-frame clones alone and lacks a portion of them. This sample has around 120,000 clones, with roughly 92% found just once. The sample consisted of peripheral blood, taken 28 days after the second AZD1222 dose. The receptors stem from an adult who received the AZD1222 COVID-19 vaccine.

The chain links TRBV12-5 to TRBJ2-3; no firm D call. The CDR3 extends over 13 amino acids. Trimming took off 1 base at V and 1 base at J, with 3 bases between the two ends. The germline gives CDR1 LGHNT, CDR2 FRNRAP. The CDR3 is CASGLGGTDTQYF. DNA of the CDR3: TGTGCTAGTGGTTTGGGGGGCACAGATACGCAGTATTTT.

The chain recombines TRBV25-1 with TRBJ2-3, with TRBD2 as a possible D gene (5 bases). The CDR3 runs to 14 residues. In germline, CDR1 is MGHDK, CDR2 SYGVNS. Deletions cut 2 bases from V and 8 bases from J, with 14 bases between. CDR3 in DNA: TGTGCCAGCAGTGAAGTGGACTGGCGAGGTACGCAGTATTTT. Encoded protein: CASSEVDWRGTQYF.

V usage is TRBV5-1 and J usage is TRBJ1-1; 9 bases map to TRBD1. The CDR3 has 16 amino acids. Germline values: CDR1 SGHRS, CDR2 YFSETQ. The ends lost 0 bases at V and 6 bases at J; junction bases unmatched: 9. The CDR3 DNA reads TGCGCCAGCAGCTTGGCTTCGGGACAGGGTTACCCTGAAGCTTTCTTT. It encodes CASSLASGQGYPEAFF. The whole variable domain, remainder taken from reference TRBV5-1 and TRBJ1-1, is KAGVTQTPRYLIKTRGQQVTLSCSPISGHRSVSWYQQTPGQGLQFLFEYFSETQRNKGNFPGRFSGRQFSNSRSEMNVSTLELGDSALYLCASSLASGQGYPEAFFGQGTRLTVV.

The genes are TRBV6-5 and TRBJ1-6; the D gene is possibly TRBD1 (6 bases). CDR1 and CDR2 (germline): MNHEY, SVGAGI. CDR3 length equals 15 residues. Trimming pared 0 bases from V and 6 bases from J, leaving 9 bases between. The CDR3 DNA is TGTGCCAGCAGTTACTCGGGGGGCATTAATTCACCCCTCCACTTT. It specifies CASSYSGGINSPLHF.

A note on this clone: The sample carries other DNA sequences with the same CDR3. This chain uses TRBV2 with TRBJ1-6; TRBD1 aligns across 8 bases. Trimming removed 4 bases from V and 7 bases from J; junction bases left unmatched: 0. Germline V gives CDR1 SNHLY, CDR2 FYNNEI. There are 13 residues in the CDR3. The CDR3 spells CASSGQGNSPLHF. The CDR3 DNA sequence: TGTGCCAGCAGTGGACAGGGGAATTCACCCCTCCACTTT.

This clone has a single count. The rearrangement uses TRBV4-3 and TRBJ2-2, with D hard to call. The germline CDR1 and CDR2 sequences are LGHNA and YSLEER. Deletions cut 0 bases from V and 1 base from J, with 9 bases between. The CDR3 has 16 amino acids. CDR3 region: CASSQEVGLNTGELFF. The CDR3 region has the DNA TGCGCCAGCAGCCAAGAAGTCGGCCTGAACACCGGGGAGCTGTTTTTT.

The chain has TRBV11-2 and TRBJ2-2; D is ambiguous. Germline V gene sequence: CDR1 SGHAT, CDR2 FQNNGV. V lost 5 bases and J lost 7, with 11 bases in between. This CDR3 has 13 residues. The CDR3 bases are TGTGCCAGCAGCCCCCAACGTCTCGGGGAGCTGTTTTTT. It yields the protein CASSPQRLGELFF.

This clone was seen once. The chain recombines TRBV3-1 (or the pseudogene TRBV3-2) with TRBJ1-1; 9 bases agree with TRBD1. Germline values: CDR1 LGHDT, CDR2 YNNKEL (reference sequence). V lost 4 bases to trimming and J lost 11 bases; unmatched junction nucleotides: 14. CDR3 size: 15 residues. The CDR3 coding sequence is TGTGCCAGCAGCCCACAAGTCCCGGGACAGGGTTGGGCTTTCTTT. This codes for CASSPQVPGQGWAFF.

The J gene is TRBJ2-3, the V gene TRBV28; weak D call: TRBD2 (5 bases). Trimming pared 3 bases from V and 4 bases from J, leaving 14 bases between. In germline, CDR1 is MDHEN, CDR2 SYDVKM. The CDR3 spans 15 residues. CDR3 nucleotide sequence: TGTGCCAGCAGTTTGTGGGGAGTCGTCGCAGATACGCAGTATTTT. Its translation: CASSLWGVVADTQYF.

The chain uses TRBV5-6 and TRBJ2-2; the D is unclear. The CDR3 totals 12 residues. Germline V gene data show CDR1 as SGHDT and CDR2 as YYEEEE. V gave up 2 bases and J gave up 7 bases, with 6 bases separating them. The CDR3 DNA follows: TGTGCCAGCAGCTTAGCGAGCGGGGAGCTGTTTTTT. Its protein is CASSLASGELFF.

J is TRBJ2-6 and V is TRBV5-6, with a possible D match to TRBD2 (7 bases). The germline CDR1 and CDR2 sequences are SGHDT and YYEEEE. V lost 5 bases to trimming and J lost 1 base, with 13 bases between them. This CDR3 region has 16 residues. CDR3 in amino acids: CASRGGDPSGANVLTF. CDR3 DNA sequence: TGTGCCAGCAGAGGGGGGGACCCATCTGGGGCCAACGTCCTGACTTTC.

The chain combines TRBV7-3 with TRBJ2-2, with 9 bases fitting TRBD2. The CDR3 has 17 residues. V was pared by 8 bases and J by 0 bases, with 10 bases of the junction left unmatched. The germline V gene has CDR1 SGHTA and CDR2 FQGTGA. The CDR3 sequence is CASALRASGANTGELFF. The CDR3 nucleotides read TGTGCCAGCGCCTTAAGGGCTAGCGGGGCGAACACCGGGGAGCTGTTTTTT.

J is TRBJ2-7 and V is TRBV5-1; D remains unclear. Germline V CDR1 and CDR2: SGHRS, YFSETQ. This CDR3 has 16 residues. Trimming left V 0 bases short and J 2 bases short, with 15 bases between. CDR3 nucleotides: TGCGCCAGCAGCTTGGAGGCCAGTTTAGGGACCTACGAGCAGTACTTC. Translated, it gives CASSLEASLGTYEQYF.

The V call is TRBV6-5, the J call TRBJ2-7; weak D call: TRBD1 (6 bases). CDR1 and CDR2 from the germline V gene are MNHEY and SVGAGI. Between the trimmed V and J ends, which lost 8 bases and 5 bases, there was a span of 16 bases. The CDR3 runs 13 residues. This CDR3 reads CASGKQGVDEQYF. In DNA form, the CDR3 reads TGTGCCAGCGGTAAACAGGGAGTCGACGAGCAGTACTTC.

This clone turned up a few times. The chain combines TRBV4-3 with TRBJ1-4, with a tentative D call TRBD1 (6 bases). Trimming took off 3 bases at V and 5 bases at J, with 13 bases between the two ends. Looked up from germline, CDR1 is LGHNA and CDR2 is YSLEER. CDR3 size: 15 residues. This CDR3 reads CASSQAGTPNEKLFF. The CDR3 DNA reads as TGCGCCAGCAGCCAGGCCGGGACACCAAATGAAAAACTGTTTTTT.

The chain recombines TRBV15 with TRBJ2-3; D gene unclear. V dropped 6 bases and J dropped 5 bases, with 18 bases sitting between them. Germline V gene sequence: CDR1 LNHNV, CDR2 YYDKDF (reference sequence). The CDR3 is 15 residues long. DNA for the CDR3: TGTGCCACCAGGGAATCCAATAGGGCGAAAGATACGCAGTATTTT. This sequence encodes CATRESNRAKDTQYF.

The table lists this clone with a count of one. The chain is built from TRBV27 and TRBJ2-5; tentatively, D is TRBD1 (8 bases). From germline, CDR1 is MNHEY and CDR2 SMNVEV (reference sequence). The V end was cut by 7 bases, the J end by 2 bases, with 20 bases between. The CDR3 has 16 residues. In DNA form, the CDR3 reads TGTGCCAGCACCTCGCCAGGGGGCGGGGGTCAAGAGACCCAGTACTTC. It specifies CASTSPGGGGQETQYF.

The rearrangement uses TRBV7-2 and TRBJ2-5; D unresolved. V lost 1 base and J 2 bases, leaving 8 bases between the germline ends. CDR3 length: 14 amino acids. Germline CDR1 and CDR2: SGHTA and FQGNSA. The CDR3 sequence is CASSLGAVQETQYF. CDR3 bases: TGTGCCAGCAGCTTAGGGGCGGTTCAAGAGACCCAGTACTTC.

The chain is built from TRBV29-1 and TRBJ2-7, with 10 bases fitting TRBD2. Germline V gene sequence: CDR1 SQVTM, CDR2 ANQGSEA. The CDR3 totals 13 residues. This chain's CDR3 is CTTRASGRYEQYF. DNA for the CDR3: TGCACCACGAGGGCTAGCGGGAGATACGAGCAGTACTTC.

The DNA for the CDR3 is TGTGCCAGCAGCTTAGGGGGGACAGGGCGGCTCAGCGAGCAGTACTTC. This sequence encodes CASSLGGTGRLSEQYF. The chain uses TRBV7-9 and TRBJ2-7; 9 nucleotides line up with TRBD1. The CDR3 loop spans 16 amino acids. Germline V gives CDR1 SEHNR, CDR2 FQNEAQ (reference sequence). With 1 base clipped from V and 6 bases from J, the junction kept 10 bases outside the gene matches.

V usage is TRBV9 and J usage is TRBJ2-5, with 10 nucleotides matching TRBD2. Germline CDR1 and CDR2: SGDLS and YYNGEE. This CDR3 region has 15 residues. Trimming removed 4 bases from V and 7 bases from J; junction bases left unmatched: 10. CDR3 nucleotides: TGTGCCAGCAGCCTGGGGCTAGCGGGAGTGGTGACCCAGTACTTC. It translates to CASSLGLAGVVTQYF.

The chain is built from TRBV19 and TRBJ1-1, with TRBD1 identical over 7 bases. The germline V gene has CDR1 LNHDA and CDR2 SQIVND (reference sequence). The CDR3 extends over 13 amino acids. V was clipped by 8 bases and J by 6 bases; unmatched bases: 9. CDR3 sequence reads: CASPYRGSAEAFF. The CDR3 DNA reads TGTGCCAGTCCCTACAGGGGCTCCGCTGAAGCTTTCTTT.

This chain connects TRBV7-2 to TRBJ2-3, with 9 bases lining up with TRBD2. The J segment lost 4 bases and the V segment lost 5 bases, leaving 4 bases of the junction unmatched. In germline, CDR1 is SGHTA, CDR2 FQGNSA. The CDR3 consists of 14 residues. CDR3 coding DNA: TGTGCCAGCAGCCAAGGGACTAGCCCAGATACGCAGTATTTT. Its protein product is CASSQGTSPDTQYF.

The chain recombines TRBV2 with TRBJ2-6; D unresolved. Germline-derived CDR1 and CDR2 are SNHLY and FYNNEI. This CDR3 spans 17 amino acids. V lost 3 bases to trimming and J lost 0 bases, with 12 bases between them. The CDR3 nucleotides are TGTGCCAGCAGTGACCTAGGTCCCGGCTCTGGGGCCAACGTCCTGACTTTC. Its translation is CASSDLGPGSGANVLTF.

This chain connects TRBV5-1 to TRBJ1-6, with a possible D match to TRBD1 (6 bases). Germline V CDR1 and CDR2: SGHRS, YFSETQ. The V gene lost 5 bases and the J gene lost 5 bases, with 11 bases spanning the gap. The CDR3 has 14 amino acids. The CDR3 is CASSRGNDNSPLHF. CDR3 nucleotides: TGCGCCAGCAGTAGGGGGAATGATAATTCACCCCTCCACTTT. Supplemented by reference TRBV5-1 and TRBJ1-6, the full variable domain reads KAGVTQTPRYLIKTRGQQVTLSCSPISGHRSVSWYQQTPGQGLQFLFEYFSETQRNKGNFPGRFSGRQFSNSRSEMNVSTLELGDSALYLCASSRGNDNSPLHFGNGTRLTVT.

V usage is TRBV7-2 and J usage is TRBJ2-3, with D uncertain. The CDR3 has 12 amino acids. Between the trimmed V and J ends, which lost 2 bases and 4 bases, there was a span of 4 bases. The germline CDR1 and CDR2 sequences are SGHTA and FQGNSA. CDR3 sequence reads: CASSLSADTQYF. As DNA, the CDR3 is TGTGCCAGCAGCTTATCGGCAGATACGCAGTATTTT. Combining the CDR3 with reference TRBV7-2 and TRBJ2-3 gives the whole variable domain GAGVSQSPSNKVTEKGKDVELRCDPISGHTALYWYRQSLGQGLEFLIYFQGNSAPDKSGLPSDRFSAERTGGSVSTLTIQRTQQEDSAVYLCASSLSADTQYFGPGTRLTVL.

This rearrangement joins TRBV7-2 to TRBJ1-5, with D possibly matching TRBD1 (5 bases). The CDR3 extends over 15 amino acids. CDR1 is SGHTA, CDR2 FQGNSA, per germline. Deletions cut 1 base from V and 7 bases from J, with 14 bases between. CDR3 nucleotides: TGTGCCAGCAGCTTAGTTCCCAGGGCGGGCCAGCCCCAGCATTTT. This sequence encodes CASSLVPRAGQPQHF.

The CDR3 DNA follows: TGTGCCAGCAGTTTATCGGGATCTGAAGCTTTCTTT. Its protein is CASSLSGSEAFF. This chain connects TRBV28 to TRBJ1-1; no firm D call. CDR3 length equals 12 residues. The V gene lost 1 base and the J gene lost 6 bases, with 6 bases spanning the gap. Looked up from germline, CDR1 is MDHEN and CDR2 is SYDVKM.

The CDR3 loop is CASSWSGGTDTQYF. The CDR3 DNA is TGTGCCAGCAGCTGGAGCGGGGGCACAGATACGCAGTATTTT. The rearrangement uses TRBV2 and TRBJ2-3; 7 positions agree with TRBD2. The J segment lost 1 base and the V segment lost 6 bases, leaving 4 bases of the junction unmatched. Germline-derived CDR1 and CDR2 are SNHLY and FYNNEI. The length of the CDR3 is 14 residues. Together with reference TRBV2 and TRBJ2-3, the CDR3 gives the full variable domain: EPEVTQTPSHQVTQMGQEVILRCVPISNHLYFYWYRQILGQKVEFLVSFYNNEISEKSEIFDDQFSVERPDGSNFTLKIRSTKLEDSAMYFCASSWSGGTDTQYFGPGTRLTVL.